This T cell receptor (beta chain) was identified during a study of cytomegalovirus exposure and HLA in healthy donors. Study-wide context: Drawn from HLA-typed donors, around 85 million unique TCRs were held in an early data release. Overall study results and limits: In a later analysis, at a false discovery rate of 0.05, fewer than 20,000 TCR beta sequences were associated with HLA alleles. The availability of immune exposure information extended only to CMV serostatus.

CDR1 and CDR2 (germline): SGHNT, YYREEE (reference sequence). The V gene end was trimmed by 0 bases and the J gene end by 0 bases; junction bases not matched to a gene: 9. The CDR3 spans 18 residues. The donors were healthy bone marrow donors. 60 Vbeta and 13 Jbeta primers were used in PCR. Assay: immunoSEQ multiplex PCR; the TCRdb copy retains only in-frame clones and omits some. This sample has 90,000 or so clones, with 82% found just once. In regard to this clone: Its antigen is unknown.

The origin of this receptor is a man between 50 and 59 years old in good health and CMV-seronegative. V is TRBV5-4 and J is TRBJ2-3; 8 positions match TRBD2. The sequencing input was PBMCs. CDR3 sequence (DNA): TGTGCCAGCAGCTTGGGATCTAGCGGGCCCCCTAGCACAGATACGCAGTATTTT. This translates into CASSLGSSGPPSTDTQYF.